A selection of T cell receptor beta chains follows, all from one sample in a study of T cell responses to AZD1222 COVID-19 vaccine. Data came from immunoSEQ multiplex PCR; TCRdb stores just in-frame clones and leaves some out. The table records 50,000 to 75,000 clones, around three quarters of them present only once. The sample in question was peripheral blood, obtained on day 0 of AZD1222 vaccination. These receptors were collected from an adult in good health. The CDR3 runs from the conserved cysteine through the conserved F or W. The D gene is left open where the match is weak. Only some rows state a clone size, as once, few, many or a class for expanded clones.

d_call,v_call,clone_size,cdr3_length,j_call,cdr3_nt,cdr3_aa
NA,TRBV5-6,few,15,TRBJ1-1,TGTGCCAGCAACCGGCGATCAGGGATGAACACTGAAGCTTTCTTT,CASNRRSGMNTEAFF
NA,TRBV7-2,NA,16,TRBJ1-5,TGTGCCAGCAGCTTATCCGGACATTATGACAATCAGCCCCAGCATTTT,CASSLSGHYDNQPQHF
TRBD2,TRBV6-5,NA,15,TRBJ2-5,TGTGCCAGCGGTCCGGGACTAGCGGGGGAAGAGACCCAGTACTTC,CASGPGLAGEETQYF
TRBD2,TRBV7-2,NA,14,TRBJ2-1,TGTGCCAGCAGCGAGGGACTAGCGACTAATGAGCAGTTCTTC,CASSEGLATNEQFF
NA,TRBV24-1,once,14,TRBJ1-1,TGTGCCACCAGTGATCCACGCGGGGGGACTGAAGCTTTCTTT,CATSDPRGGTEAFF
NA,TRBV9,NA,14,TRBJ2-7,TGTGCCAGCAGCGTAGCTGACGGCTCCTACGAGCAGTACTTC,CASSVADGSYEQYF
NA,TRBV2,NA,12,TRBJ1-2,TGTGCCAGCAGTGAGAGCAGCTATGGCTACACCTTC,CASSESSYGYTF
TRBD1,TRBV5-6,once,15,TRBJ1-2,TGTGCCAGCAGCTTGGCCTTCACAGGGGAAGATGGCTACACCTTC,CASSLAFTGEDGYTF
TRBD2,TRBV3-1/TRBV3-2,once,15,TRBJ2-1,TGTGCCAGCAGCCAAGGACTAGCGGGGTCCAATGAGCAGTTCTTC,CASSQGLAGSNEQFF
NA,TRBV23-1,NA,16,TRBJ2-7,TGCGCCAGCAGTCATGTTGACAGGACGTACTCCTACGAGCAGTACTTC,CASSHVDRTYSYEQYF
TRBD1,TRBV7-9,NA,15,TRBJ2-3,TGTGCCAGCAGCGATCTTACAGGGGGCACAGATACGCAGTATTTT,CASSDLTGGTDTQYF
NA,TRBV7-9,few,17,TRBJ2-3,TGTGCCAGCAGCTTGAGCCAGCTATTACTTAGCACAGATACGCAGTATTTT,CASSLSQLLLSTDTQYF
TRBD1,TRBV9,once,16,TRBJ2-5,TGTGCCAGCAGCCCCAGGGACAGGGGTCGGGGGGAGACCCAGTACTTC,CASSPRDRGRGETQYF
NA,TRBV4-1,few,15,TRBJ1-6,TGCGCCAGCAGCCAACCAAGGAAGGGTAATTCACCCCTCCACTTT,CASSQPRKGNSPLHF
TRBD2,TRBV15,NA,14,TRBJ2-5,TGTGCCAGGCGACTAGCAATCCGGCTCGAGACCCAGTACTTC,CARRLAIRLETQYF
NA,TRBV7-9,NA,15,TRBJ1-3,TGTGCCAGCAGCCCCGGACGTCGTCCTGGAAACACCATATATTTT,CASSPGRRPGNTIYF
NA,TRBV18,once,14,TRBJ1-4,TGTGCCAGCTCACCAGGGCAGGGAAACGAAAAACTGTTTTTT,CASSPGQGNEKLFF
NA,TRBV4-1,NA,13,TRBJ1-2,TGCGCCAGCAGCCAAGGAGGCTTTGATGGCTACACCTTC,CASSQGGFDGYTF
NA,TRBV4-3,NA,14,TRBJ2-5,TGCGCCAGCAGCCAAGAGTCGATTGTGGAGACCCAGTACTTC,CASSQESIVETQYF
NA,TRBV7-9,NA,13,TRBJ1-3,TGTGCCAGCAGCTTAGCCTCTGGAAACACCATATATTTT,CASSLASGNTIYF
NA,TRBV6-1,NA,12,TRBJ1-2,TGTGCCAGCAGTGAAGTGGCCTATGGCTACACCTTC,CASSEVAYGYTF
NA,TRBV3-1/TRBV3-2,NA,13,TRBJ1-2,TGTGCCAGCAGCCAGTACACGGGAAGCGGCTACACCTTC,CASSQYTGSGYTF
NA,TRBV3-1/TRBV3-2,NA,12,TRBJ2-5,TGTGCCAGCAGCCAAGCTGCGGGGACCCAGTACTTC,CASSQAAGTQYF
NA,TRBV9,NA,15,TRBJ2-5,TGTGCCAGCAGCGTAGAGGGCAGGACCCAAGAGACCCAGTACTTC,CASSVEGRTQETQYF
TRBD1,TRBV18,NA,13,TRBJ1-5,TGTGCCAGCTCAGGGACAGTAGATCAGCCCCAGCATTTT,CASSGTVDQPQHF
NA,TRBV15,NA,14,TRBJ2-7,TGTGCCACCAGCAGGGGGACGCTGGGAGGCGAGCAGTACTTC,CATSRGTLGGEQYF
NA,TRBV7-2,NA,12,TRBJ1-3,TGTGCCAGCAGTTTCGAGGGAAACACCATATATTTT,CASSFEGNTIYF
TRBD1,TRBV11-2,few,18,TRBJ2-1,TGTGCCAGCAGCTTAGGGGGTCCGGGACAGGGTTACTACAATGAGCAGTTCTTC,CASSLGGPGQGYYNEQFF
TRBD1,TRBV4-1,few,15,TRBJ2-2,TGCGCCAGCAGCCTGGGGACAGGATACACCGGGGAGCTGTTTTTT,CASSLGTGYTGELFF
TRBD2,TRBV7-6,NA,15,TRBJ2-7,TGTGCCAGCAGCAATAGCGGGGGGGCCCAGTACGAGCAGTACTTC,CASSNSGGAQYEQYF
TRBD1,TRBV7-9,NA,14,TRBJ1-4,TGTGCCAGCAGCCCACAGGGGGCACCTGAAAAACTGTTTTTT,CASSPQGAPEKLFF
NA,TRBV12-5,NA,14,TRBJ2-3,TGTGCTAGTGCCCCGACGGGAAGCACAGATACGCAGTATTTT,CASAPTGSTDTQYF
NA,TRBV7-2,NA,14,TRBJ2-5,TGTGCCAGCAGCCCTCGACTTTTTTACGGGACCCAGTACTTC,CASSPRLFYGTQYF
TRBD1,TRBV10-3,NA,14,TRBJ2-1,TGTGCCATCAGTGATCCCAGGACAGGGTTTGAGCAGTTCTTC,CAISDPRTGFEQFF
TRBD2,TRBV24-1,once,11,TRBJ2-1,TGTGCCACCGGACTAGTGAATGAGCAGTTCTTC,CATGLVNEQFF
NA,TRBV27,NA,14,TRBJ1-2,TGTGCCAGCAGTTTATCTGTATATGGGACTGGCTACACCTTC,CASSLSVYGTGYTF
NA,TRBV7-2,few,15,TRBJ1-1,TGTGCCAGCAGCTTAGGACCATCTGGCGTCGCTGAAGCTTTCTTT,CASSLGPSGVAEAFF